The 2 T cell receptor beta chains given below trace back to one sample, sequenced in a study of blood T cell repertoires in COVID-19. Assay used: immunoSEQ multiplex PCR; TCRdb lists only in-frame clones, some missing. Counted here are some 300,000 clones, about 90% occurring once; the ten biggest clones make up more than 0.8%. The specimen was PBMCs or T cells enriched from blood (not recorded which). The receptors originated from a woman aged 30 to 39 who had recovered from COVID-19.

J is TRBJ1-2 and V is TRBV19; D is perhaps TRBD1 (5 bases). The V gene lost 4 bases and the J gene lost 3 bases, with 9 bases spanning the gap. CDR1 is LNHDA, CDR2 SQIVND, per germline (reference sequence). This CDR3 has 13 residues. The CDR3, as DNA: TGTGCCAGTAGTACCGACAGTTACTATGGCTACACCTTC. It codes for CASSTDSYYGYTF.

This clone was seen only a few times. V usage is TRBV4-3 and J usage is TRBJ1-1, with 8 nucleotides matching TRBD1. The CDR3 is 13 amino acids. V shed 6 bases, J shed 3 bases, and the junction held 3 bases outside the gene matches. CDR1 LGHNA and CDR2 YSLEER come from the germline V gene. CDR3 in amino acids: CASSMTGDTEAFF. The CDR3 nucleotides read TGCGCCAGCAGTATGACAGGGGACACTGAAGCTTTCTTT.